Listed below are T cell receptor beta chains from one sample, sequenced in a study of blood T cell repertoires in COVID-19. Data came from immunoSEQ multiplex PCR; TCRdb stores just in-frame clones and leaves some out. Of roughly 230,000 clones in the sample, roughly 85% were seen once. Sequencing input: PBMCs or T cells enriched from blood (not recorded which). The receptors were sampled from a woman in her forties or fifties who had been exposed to COVID-19. Each CDR3 is given with its conserved first and last residue. The D gene is left open where the match is weak. Some rows mark clone size as missing; the rest say once, few, many or name a class of expanded clone.

CDR3 length	D gene	clone size	V gene	J gene	CDR3 DNA	CDR3 protein
14	.	.	TRBV5-1	TRBJ2-7	TGCGCCAGCAGCTTGACAGGGGAGGCCTACGAGCAGTACTTC	CASSLTGEAYEQYF
11	.	.	TRBV12-3/TRBV12-4	TRBJ2-1	TGTGCCAGTAGCATTAGTGGAGAGCAGTTCTTC	CASSISGEQFF
15	TRBD1	.	TRBV7-9	TRBJ2-2	TGTGCCAGCAGCCGGGACAGCTTCAACACCGGGGAGCTGTTTTTT	CASSRDSFNTGELFF
17	.	.	TRBV28	TRBJ1-6	TGTGCCAGCAGTCCTCAAGTAGGACAGCTGGGAAATTCACCCCTCCACTTT	CASSPQVGQLGNSPLHF
14	TRBD1	medium-sized	TRBV18	TRBJ2-1	TGTGCCAGCTCCCCAGATGACAGGGACAATGAGCAGTTCTTC	CASSPDDRDNEQFF
15	TRBD1	.	TRBV5-6	TRBJ1-1	TGTGCCAGCAGCTCCCTGACAGGGGTGAGTACTGAAGCTTTCTTT	CASSSLTGVSTEAFF
15	.	.	TRBV9	TRBJ1-1	TGTGCCAGCAGCGTAGGGGGGGGCGGGGACACTGAAGCTTTCTTT	CASSVGGGGDTEAFF
13	.	.	TRBV7-7	TRBJ2-5	TGTGCCAGCAGCTTAAACAGGGATAGTACCCAGTACTTC	CASSLNRDSTQYF
13	.	.	TRBV15	TRBJ2-6	TGTGCCACCAGCGGGGACTGGGCCAACGTCCTGACTTTC	CATSGDWANVLTF
12	TRBD1	.	TRBV18	TRBJ1-1	TGTGCCAGCTCACGGGACAGCACTGAAGCTTTCTTT	CASSRDSTEAFF
13	.	.	TRBV3-1/TRBV3-2	TRBJ1-3	TGTGCCAGCAGCAAGCGGGGTGGAAACACCATATATTTT	CASSKRGGNTIYF